The T cell receptor (beta chain) described here comes from a study of technical replicates of blood from a handful of donors. Deletions cut 5 bases from V and 0 bases from J, with 8 bases between. Germline lookup yields CDR1 SEHNR and CDR2 FQNEAQ (reference sequence). This CDR3 contains 14 residues. Only in-frame clones appear in the TCRdb table, and some are missing; sequencing was by immunoSEQ multiplex PCR. The sample carries 65,000 to 95,000 clones, 90% to 95% recorded once. This chain joins TRBV7-9 and TRBJ2-4, with D unresolved. The sample consisted of T cells isolated from PBMCs. This TCR derives from a human donor in good health. The CDR3 region is CASSLGLAKNIQYF. CDR3 DNA: TGTGCCAGCAGCCTCGGGTTAGCCAAAAACATTCAGTACTTC.